The T cell receptor (beta chain) under discussion was sequenced for a study of CD8 T cells in ankylosing spondylitis. Study-level points and caveats: Earlier reports found some motif variants in synovial fluid and blood in reactive arthritis. Disease-linked clones bore a CD8+ phenotype, appearing relatively rarely in peripheral blood. Seemingly distinctive of ankylosing spondylitis blood was a TCR beta motif formed by eight highly homologous variants. According to the report, clones linked to the disease were significantly enriched in matched synovial fluid samples taken from ankylosing spondylitis patients.

Comment on this clonotype: Its matching antigen is unknown.

Preparation of TCR beta libraries was done by quantitative 5'-RACE with molecular barcodes. TCRdb re-derived calls from the 5' RACE reads in MiXCR, one entry per CDR3 protein. The sample carries 130,000 or so distinct CDR3 sequences, 17% recorded once. The CDR3 is 14 residues long. Germline values: CDR1 MDHEN, CDR2 SYDVKM. J gave up 5 bases and V 6 bases, and 5 bases lay outside the gene matches. The TCR sequence derives from a male donor with ankylosing spondylitis. This rearrangement joins TRBV28 to TRBJ1-4; 8 nucleotides agree with TRBD1. Sequencing input: blood, either unsorted or a sorted T cell fraction (not recorded which). CDR3 residues: CASSSRTGNEKLFF. CDR3 in DNA: TGTGCCAGCAGCTCCAGGACAGGGAATGAAAAACTGTTTTTT.